A selection of T cell receptor beta chains follows, all from one sample in a study of OX40 agonist ivuxolimab in advanced cancers. Assay used: immunoSEQ multiplex PCR; TCRdb lists only in-frame clones, some missing. Among more than 55,000 clones listed, roughly 87% were seen once. Sequenced here: CD4+ or CD8+ T cells sorted from blood, sampled in a trial of the OX40 agonist ivuxolimab. These receptors came from an adult with an advanced solid tumor such as melanoma, head and neck, liver or kidney cancer. The CDR3 runs from the conserved cysteine through the conserved F or W. D genes are given only for firm matches. Clone size is not always given. Where it is, it says once, few, many or a class for expanded clones.

cdr3_aa,cdr3_nt,clone_size,d_call,v_call,j_call
CASSRRLAGGPNSYEQYF,TGTGCCAGCAGCCGAAGACTAGCGGGAGGGCCGAACTCCTACGAGCAGTACTTC,.,TRBD2,TRBV5-6,TRBJ2-7
CASSKDREAYGYTF,TGTGCCAGCAGCAAGGACAGGGAGGCCTATGGCTACACCTTC,.,TRBD1,TRBV6-5,TRBJ1-2
CASRRTGEAGELFF,TGTGCCAGTAGGAGGACAGGGGAGGCCGGGGAGCTGTTTTTT,.,TRBD1,TRBV19,TRBJ2-2
CASSRTETGLADHGEQYF,TGTGCCAGCAGCCGAACCGAGACGGGACTAGCGGACCATGGGGAGCAGTACTTC,.,TRBD2,TRBV13,TRBJ2-7
CASQVGFKYNEQFF,TGTGCCAGCCAGGTGGGGTTTAAATACAATGAGCAGTTCTTC,.,.,TRBV19,TRBJ2-1
CASSPTSAETQYF,TGTGCCAGCAGCCCAACGTCTGCGGAGACCCAGTACTTC,.,.,TRBV5-4,TRBJ2-5
CAWRVDYLRGYTF,TGTGCCTGGAGAGTGGATTACCTGCGGGGCTACACCTTC,.,.,TRBV30,TRBJ1-2
CASSLGLTSGSNGEQFF,TGTGCCAGCAGTTTGGGACTAACTAGCGGGAGTAATGGAGAGCAGTTCTTC,.,TRBD2,TRBV27,TRBJ2-1
CASSLPREDPSMYNEQFF,TGTGCCAGCAGCTTACCCCGGGAGGATCCGTCCATGTACAATGAGCAGTTCTTC,.,TRBD2,TRBV7-8,TRBJ2-1
CASSLGAGAQETQYF,TGTGCCAGCAGCTTAGGAGCGGGAGCGCAGGAGACCCAGTACTTC,.,TRBD2,TRBV7-6,TRBJ2-5
CAIKDRPSSGNTIYF,TGTGCCATCAAGGATAGGCCGAGCTCTGGAAACACCATATATTTT,.,.,TRBV10-3,TRBJ1-3
CASKSETQYF,TGTGCCAGCAAATCAGAGACCCAGTACTTC,.,.,TRBV6-4,TRBJ2-5
CASSSRSSYEQYF,TGTGCCAGCAGCTCCCGGAGTTCCTACGAGCAGTACTTC,.,.,TRBV6-5,TRBJ2-7
CASSPGPLEEQFF,TGTGCCAGCAGCCCGGGGCCCTTAGAGGAGCAGTTCTTC,.,.,TRBV11-3,TRBJ2-1
CASSDDIGGSDEQYF,TGTGCCAGCAGTGATGATATAGGGGGATCCGACGAGCAGTACTTC,.,.,TRBV6-1,TRBJ2-7
CASSLFAYSGASNEQFF,TGTGCCAGCAGCTTATTTGCGTATAGCGGGGCTAGTAATGAGCAGTTCTTC,.,TRBD2,TRBV7-9,TRBJ2-1
CASSQVISYHEQYF,TGTGCCAGCAGCCAAGTTATATCTTACCACGAGCAGTACTTC,.,.,TRBV14,TRBJ2-7
CATSRGGLAELFF,TGTGCCACCAGCAGAGGGGGGTTAGCGGAGCTGTTTTTT,few,.,TRBV15,TRBJ2-2
CASTQENNEQFF,TGTGCCAGCACACAGGAGAACAATGAGCAGTTCTTC,.,.,TRBV2,TRBJ2-1
CSARLVNEQYF,TGCAGTGCTAGACTAGTGAACGAGCAGTACTTC,.,.,TRBV20-1,TRBJ2-7
CASSGTGTNTEAFF,TGCGCCAGCAGCGGAACAGGGACCAACACTGAAGCTTTCTTT,.,.,TRBV5-1,TRBJ1-1
CASISGRRQNTGELFF,TGTGCCAGTATTAGCGGGAGGCGTCAGAACACCGGGGAGCTGTTTTTT,.,TRBD2,TRBV19,TRBJ2-2
CASSVASAGGYEQYF,TGTGCCAGCAGCGTAGCTAGCGCGGGGGGTTACGAGCAGTACTTC,few,TRBD2,TRBV9,TRBJ2-7
CASRPPGLAGETSTDTQYF,TGTGCCAGCAGACCGCCGGGACTAGCGGGAGAGACTAGCACAGATACGCAGTATTTT,.,TRBD2,TRBV7-9,TRBJ2-3
CASSVGVSANEQFF,TGTGCCAGCAGCGTAGGGGTTAGCGCGAATGAGCAGTTCTTC,few,.,TRBV9,TRBJ2-1
CASSLLGGQGAYEQYF,TGCGCCAGCAGCCTCCTTGGGGGACAGGGAGCCTACGAGCAGTACTTC,.,TRBD1,TRBV10-2,TRBJ2-7
CASRAAFRGANVLTF,TGTGCCAGCAGGGCAGCCTTTCGCGGGGCCAACGTCCTGACTTTC,.,.,TRBV11-2,TRBJ2-6
CASVGRGIDEQYF,TGTGCCAGCGTCGGGAGGGGGATCGACGAGCAGTACTTC,.,TRBD2,TRBV11-2,TRBJ2-7
CASSLGGYRGPGELFF,TGTGCCAGCAGCTTGGGAGGGTACAGGGGGCCCGGGGAGCTGTTTTTT,few,TRBD1,TRBV5-4,TRBJ2-2
CASRLTGGYGYTF,TGTGCCAGTAGACTGACAGGGGGCTATGGCTACACCTTC,.,TRBD1,TRBV19,TRBJ1-2
CATSRASGIYNEQFF,TGTGCCACCAGCAGAGCTAGCGGTATCTACAATGAGCAGTTCTTC,.,TRBD2,TRBV15,TRBJ2-1
CASSLAVAGGFEQFF,TGTGCCAGCAGCTTAGCGGTAGCGGGAGGGTTTGAGCAGTTCTTC,.,TRBD2,TRBV7-8,TRBJ2-1
CASSQDGAGPSYEQYF,TGTGCCAGCAGCCAAGATGGAGCGGGTCCTTCCTACGAGCAGTACTTC,.,.,TRBV4-2,TRBJ2-7
CAWSVGLPDTQYF,TGTGCCTGGAGTGTAGGGCTACCGGATACGCAGTATTTT,.,.,TRBV30,TRBJ2-3
CASSLGQGAYNEQFF,TGTGCCAGCAGCTTGGGACAGGGGGCCTACAATGAGCAGTTCTTC,once,TRBD1,TRBV5-4,TRBJ2-1
CASSLGTGRTEQYF,TGTGCCAGCAGCCTGGGGACAGGGCGAACCGAGCAGTACTTC,.,TRBD1,TRBV5-4,TRBJ2-7
CASSNQGARNTEAFF,TGTGCCAGTAGTAATCAGGGGGCTCGGAACACTGAAGCTTTCTTT,once,TRBD1,TRBV19,TRBJ1-1
CASSTPGGKVTEAFF,TGTGCCAGCAGTACCCCAGGGGGCAAGGTTACTGAAGCTTTCTTT,.,TRBD1,TRBV27,TRBJ1-1
CASSSARRINQPQHF,TGTGCCAGCAGTTCGGCTCGACGGATCAATCAGCCCCAGCATTTT,.,.,TRBV28,TRBJ1-5
CAWNRDSVGAKLFF,TGTGCCTGGAATCGGGACTCGGTCGGCGCAAAACTGTTTTTT,.,.,TRBV30,TRBJ1-4
CASSEWGGSGANVLTF,TGTGCCAGCAGTGAATGGGGGGGGTCAGGGGCCAACGTCCTGACTTTC,.,TRBD2,TRBV25-1,TRBJ2-6
CASSIRDMNTEAFF,TGTGCCAGTAGTATCAGGGACATGAACACTGAAGCTTTCTTT,.,.,TRBV19,TRBJ1-1
CASSVGTSRGYNEQFF,TGTGCCAGCAGCGTAGGGACTAGTAGGGGTTACAATGAGCAGTTCTTC,.,TRBD2,TRBV9,TRBJ2-1
CASSLAMKTSGNEQFF,TGCGCCAGCAGCTTGGCCATGAAGACCTCCGGCAATGAGCAGTTCTTC,.,.,TRBV5-1,TRBJ2-1
CASSRRDTFWPGAVNTEAFF,TGTGCCAGCAGCCGCCGGGACACCTTCTGGCCCGGGGCGGTGAACACTGAAGCTTTCTTT,.,.,TRBV14,TRBJ1-1
CAWRLGNTEAFF,TGTGCCTGGCGGCTGGGGAACACTGAAGCTTTCTTT,.,.,TRBV30,TRBJ1-1
CASSPYRGPGYGYTF,TGTGCCAGCAGTCCCTACAGGGGGCCAGGGTATGGCTACACCTTC,.,TRBD1,TRBV6-1,TRBJ1-2
CASSTKRGLYEQYF,TGTGCCAGTAGTACCAAGAGGGGGCTCTACGAGCAGTACTTC,.,TRBD1,TRBV19,TRBJ2-7
CASSKVSRGFSYEQYF,TGTGCCAGCAGCAAAGTTTCCCGGGGTTTTTCCTACGAGCAGTACTTC,few,.,TRBV21-1,TRBJ2-7
CASSSVNTEAFF,TGTGCCAGCAGCTCAGTGAACACTGAAGCTTTCTTT,.,.,TRBV7-6,TRBJ1-1
CACESGANVLTF,TGTGCGTGTGAATCTGGGGCCAACGTCCTGACTTTC,.,.,TRBV6-1,TRBJ2-6
CASSLDYARGGDGYTF,TGCGCCAGCAGCTTGGACTACGCCCGAGGGGGAGATGGCTACACCTTC,once,.,TRBV5-1,TRBJ1-2
CASSITPGVQETQYF,TGCGCCAGCAGCATCACGCCGGGGGTCCAAGAGACCCAGTACTTC,.,.,TRBV5-1,TRBJ2-5
CASSRLGQAYEQYF,TGTGCCAGCAGCCGACTGGGACAGGCCTACGAGCAGTACTTC,.,TRBD1,TRBV13,TRBJ2-7
CASSYGTGAYEQYF,TGTGCCAGCAGTTATGGGACAGGTGCCTACGAGCAGTACTTC,.,TRBD1,TRBV6-6,TRBJ2-7
CASSLPSDTQYF,TGTGCCAGCAGCCTTCCATCCGATACGCAGTATTTT,.,.,TRBV7-9,TRBJ2-3